A selection of T cell receptor beta chains follows, all from one sample in a study of OX40 agonist ivuxolimab in advanced cancers. Only in-frame clones appear in the TCRdb table, and some are missing; sequencing was by immunoSEQ multiplex PCR. The data show tens of thousands of clones, with 80% to 90% seen just once and 9.5% to 12% held by the top ten. The source material was CD4+ or CD8+ T cells sorted from blood, sampled in a trial of the OX40 agonist ivuxolimab. The receptors shown here come from an adult with an advanced solid tumor such as melanoma, head and neck, liver or kidney cancer. CDR3s include the opening cysteine and the closing phenylalanine or tryptophan. Fields, in order: clone size, J gene, V gene, D gene, CDR3 DNA, CDR3 protein. D genes are given only for firm matches. Clone size is given for some rows only: seen once, a few or many times, or a class if the clone is expanded.

NA TRBJ2-7 TRBV2 NA TGTGCCAGCAGCGGGTACGAGCAGTACTTC CASSGYEQYF
NA TRBJ2-1 TRBV7-9 TRBD2 TGTGCCAGCAGCGTAGGGACTAGCGGAACCTACAATGAGCAGTTCTTC CASSVGTSGTYNEQFF
NA TRBJ2-1 TRBV19 TRBD2 TGTGCCAGTAGACCCGGGACTAGGATGGATCATGAGCAGTTCTTC CASRPGTRMDHEQFF
NA TRBJ1-1 TRBV7-3 NA TGTGCCAGCAGCTTAACGTCGGGTATGAACACTGAAGCTTTCTTT CASSLTSGMNTEAFF
NA TRBJ2-7 TRBV6-5 NA TGTGCCAGCAGTTACTCGAGTTCAGGGAACTACGAGCAGTACTTC CASSYSSSGNYEQYF
NA TRBJ2-3 TRBV5-1 TRBD1 TGCGCCAGCAGTCCCCGGGACAGGGGGCCAGATACGCAGTATTTT CASSPRDRGPDTQYF
NA TRBJ2-5 TRBV5-4 TRBD2 TGTGCCAGCAGCCAACCACCTAGCGGGAAAGAGACCCAGTACTTC CASSQPPSGKETQYF
NA TRBJ2-1 TRBV7-6 TRBD1 TGTGCCAGCAGCTTAGGGACAGGGAGGTCTGAGCAGTTCTTC CASSLGTGRSEQFF
once TRBJ2-7 TRBV19 NA TGTGCCAGTAGTCCCACCGGGACTGGAGACTACGAGCAGTACTTC CASSPTGTGDYEQYF
NA TRBJ2-2 TRBV5-4 TRBD2 TGTGCCAGCAGCTCTGGGACTAGCGGGAGGGCCGGGGAGCTGTTTTTT CASSSGTSGRAGELFF
once TRBJ2-7 TRBV7-8 TRBD1 TGTGCCAGCAGCTTCGGACAGGGGGTCGACGAGCAGTACTTC CASSFGQGVDEQYF
NA TRBJ1-1 TRBV7-9 TRBD1 TGTGCCAGCAGCCCAGACAGGGGGCTTGTGAACACTGAAGCTTTCTTT CASSPDRGLVNTEAFF
NA TRBJ1-5 TRBV18 NA TGTGCCAGCTCACCAGCGGACTATAGCAATCAGCCCCAGCATTTT CASSPADYSNQPQHF
NA TRBJ2-3 TRBV9 TRBD2 TGTGCCAGCCTACGGGGGGCGGGGGGGACCACAGATACGCAGTATTTT CASLRGAGGTTDTQYF
NA TRBJ1-1 TRBV2 NA TGTGCCACCACAATAGGGAACACTGAAGCTTTCTTT CATTIGNTEAFF
NA TRBJ2-7 TRBV11-3 TRBD1 TGTGCCAGCAGCCTTGGGACAGGTTACGAGCAGTACTTC CASSLGTGYEQYF